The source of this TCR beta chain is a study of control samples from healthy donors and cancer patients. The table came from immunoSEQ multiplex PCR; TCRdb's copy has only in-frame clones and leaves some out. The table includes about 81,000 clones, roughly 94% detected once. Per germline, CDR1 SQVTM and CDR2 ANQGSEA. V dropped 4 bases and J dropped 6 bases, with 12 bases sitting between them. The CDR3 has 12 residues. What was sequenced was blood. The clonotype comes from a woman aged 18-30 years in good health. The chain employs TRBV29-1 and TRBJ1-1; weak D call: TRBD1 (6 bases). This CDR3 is CSVVLQGAEAFF. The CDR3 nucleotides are TGCAGCGTTGTGTTACAGGGAGCTGAAGCTTTCTTT.